This is a list of T cell receptor beta chains from one sample in a study of PD-1 blockade in classical Hodgkin lymphoma. TCRdb's copy holds only in-frame clones and misses some; the assay was immunoSEQ multiplex PCR. The sample contains tens of thousands of clones, around 90% of which appear only once. Specimen: peripheral blood mononuclear cells (PBMCs), collected at baseline. The receptors originated from a human donor with classical Hodgkin lymphoma. CDR3s include the opening cysteine and the closing phenylalanine or tryptophan. Each record gives: J gene, D gene, clone size, V gene, CDR3 protein, CDR3 DNA. D genes are given only for firm matches. For some rows the clone size is stated as once, few or many, or as a class when expanded; others skip it.

J gene: TRBJ1-3
D gene: TRBD1
clone size: -
V gene: TRBV19
CDR3 protein: CASSWDRDPGNTIYF
CDR3 DNA: TGTGCCAGTAGTTGGGACAGGGACCCTGGAAACACCATATATTTT

J gene: TRBJ1-1
D gene: -
clone size: -
V gene: TRBV18
CDR3 protein: CASSKAPELNTEAFF
CDR3 DNA: TGTGCCAGCTCAAAGGCCCCAGAATTGAACACTGAAGCTTTCTTT

J gene: TRBJ2-7
D gene: TRBD1
clone size: few
V gene: TRBV2
CDR3 protein: CASSEGTGAYEQYF
CDR3 DNA: TGTGCCAGCAGTGAAGGGACAGGGGCCTACGAGCAGTACTTC

J gene: TRBJ2-1
D gene: TRBD2
clone size: -
V gene: TRBV4-2
CDR3 protein: CASSQDHSGSRDEQFF
CDR3 DNA: TGTGCCAGCAGCCAAGATCATAGCGGGAGTCGCGATGAGCAGTTCTTC

J gene: TRBJ2-3
D gene: TRBD1
clone size: -
V gene: TRBV19
CDR3 protein: CASSVGTGSVGDTQYF
CDR3 DNA: TGTGCCAGTAGTGTTGGGACAGGGTCCGTCGGAGATACGCAGTATTTT

J gene: TRBJ2-6
D gene: -
clone size: -
V gene: TRBV7-9
CDR3 protein: CASSLGLANVLTF
CDR3 DNA: TGTGCCAGCAGCTTAGGGTTGGCCAACGTCCTGACTTTC

J gene: TRBJ1-1
D gene: -
clone size: -
V gene: TRBV4-2
CDR3 protein: CASSQDTEAFF
CDR3 DNA: TGTGCCAGCAGCCAAGACACTGAAGCTTTCTTT

J gene: TRBJ2-1
D gene: -
clone size: -
V gene: TRBV27
CDR3 protein: CASSLSGSSYNEQFF
CDR3 DNA: TGTGCCAGCAGTTTATCTGGATCCTCCTACAATGAGCAGTTCTTC

J gene: TRBJ2-3
D gene: -
clone size: -
V gene: TRBV4-2
CDR3 protein: CASSPSAGDTQYF
CDR3 DNA: TGTGCCAGCAGCCCATCCGCCGGAGATACGCAGTATTTT

J gene: TRBJ2-2
D gene: -
clone size: -
V gene: TRBV19
CDR3 protein: CASSMTGTGELFF
CDR3 DNA: TGTGCCAGTAGTATGACCGGCACCGGGGAGCTGTTTTTT

J gene: TRBJ1-1
D gene: TRBD1
clone size: -
V gene: TRBV29-1
CDR3 protein: CSVRDRANTEAFF
CDR3 DNA: TGCAGCGTGAGGGACAGGGCGAACACTGAAGCTTTCTTT

J gene: TRBJ1-2
D gene: -
clone size: -
V gene: TRBV28
CDR3 protein: CASSFTLGERKGYTF
CDR3 DNA: TGTGCCAGCAGTTTTACCCTTGGGGAGAGGAAAGGCTACACCTTC

J gene: TRBJ2-2
D gene: -
clone size: -
V gene: TRBV19
CDR3 protein: CASSIEVSNTGELFF
CDR3 DNA: TGTGCCAGTAGTATTGAGGTTTCAAACACCGGGGAGCTGTTTTTT

J gene: TRBJ1-1
D gene: -
clone size: -
V gene: TRBV18
CDR3 protein: CASSLGVQQGVGEAFF
CDR3 DNA: TGTGCCAGCTCACTTGGGGTCCAACAGGGCGTGGGTGAAGCTTTCTTT

J gene: TRBJ1-1
D gene: -
clone size: -
V gene: TRBV13
CDR3 protein: CASSPPRGSRNTEAFF
CDR3 DNA: TGTGCCAGCAGCCCTCCGAGGGGATCCCGGAACACTGAAGCTTTCTTT

J gene: TRBJ1-2
D gene: -
clone size: -
V gene: TRBV7-2
CDR3 protein: CASSLITQGDGYTF
CDR3 DNA: TGTGCCAGCAGCTTAATCACGCAGGGAGATGGCTACACCTTC

J gene: TRBJ1-2
D gene: TRBD1
clone size: -
V gene: TRBV30
CDR3 protein: CAWGGQGENGYTF
CDR3 DNA: TGTGCCTGGGGGGGACAGGGGGAAAATGGCTACACCTTC

J gene: TRBJ1-4
D gene: -
clone size: -
V gene: TRBV6-5
CDR3 protein: CASSYSSGTRMKGLFF
CDR3 DNA: TGTGCCAGCAGTTACTCGAGCGGGACACGGATGAAAGGACTGTTTTTT

J gene: TRBJ2-1
D gene: -
clone size: -
V gene: TRBV29-1
CDR3 protein: CSVEGTIASNEQFF
CDR3 DNA: TGCAGCGTTGAAGGTACCATCGCGTCGAATGAGCAGTTCTTC

J gene: TRBJ1-4
D gene: -
clone size: -
V gene: TRBV6-5
CDR3 protein: CASRRTQSPAEKLFF
CDR3 DNA: TGTGCCAGCAGAAGAACACAGTCGCCTGCTGAAAAACTGTTTTTT

J gene: TRBJ1-5
D gene: -
clone size: -
V gene: TRBV28
CDR3 protein: CASTEVSISTGTTISNQPQHF
CDR3 DNA: TGTGCCAGCACTGAGGTCAGTATTTCAACCGGGACAACTATTAGCAATCAGCCCCAGCATTTT

J gene: TRBJ1-4
D gene: -
clone size: -
V gene: TRBV19
CDR3 protein: CASSIDATYLIRDNEKLFF
CDR3 DNA: TGTGCCAGTAGTATAGACGCGACCTATTTGATCCGGGACAATGAAAAACTGTTTTTT

J gene: TRBJ2-1
D gene: -
clone size: few
V gene: TRBV18
CDR3 protein: CASSPGRNEQFF
CDR3 DNA: TGTGCCAGCTCACCAGGCAGAAATGAGCAGTTCTTC

J gene: TRBJ2-2
D gene: -
clone size: -
V gene: TRBV7-2
CDR3 protein: CASSSLRAGELFF
CDR3 DNA: TGTGCCAGCAGCTCACTGAGAGCCGGGGAGCTGTTTTTT

J gene: TRBJ1-2
D gene: -
clone size: -
V gene: TRBV15
CDR3 protein: CATSEGWSHYGYTF
CDR3 DNA: TGTGCCACCAGCGAGGGATGGAGTCACTATGGCTACACCTTC

J gene: TRBJ1-2
D gene: -
clone size: -
V gene: TRBV18
CDR3 protein: CASSPGTQNYGYTF
CDR3 DNA: TGTGCCAGCTCACCGGGGACGCAGAACTATGGCTACACCTTC